This T cell receptor (beta chain) was obtained from a study of T cells in localized non-small cell lung cancer (dated by TCRdb to about 2020). About the study as a whole: The study analyzed T cell repertoires of about 230 early-stage NSCLC patients, comparing tumors and uninvolved tumor-adjacent lungs. The mean age of the NSCLC patients was roughly 70 years, with 120 to 150 men and around 100 women. The cohort comprised approximately 240 treatment-naïve NSCLC patients with resected, localized lung tumors.

Beyond this particular receptor, the publication reports: Higher T cell density in blood was associated with longer overall survival, whereas higher clonality in adjacent lung was associated with shorter survival. Multi-region tumor sequencing was not performed, so intratumor heterogeneity could not be excluded. Uninvolved tumor-adjacent lung showed the highest T cell clonality, higher than tumor, which suggests more focused antigenic responses in the uninvolved tumor-adjacent lung. Because the study design was exploratory, TCR variables were selected using unadjusted p-values without false-discovery rate correction. Of the top 100 tumor clones, a median of roughly 53 were detected in paired uninvolved adjacent lung; around 27 were also among that lung's top 100.

TCR beta CDR3 regions were sequenced from DNA using the immunoSEQ Assay. The authors' pipeline ran thus. T cell density was computed as TCR beta template counts normalized to usable DNA estimated by amplifying housekeeping genes. Using the preseqR package, richness was estimated by extrapolating to 120,000 templates for tissue samples and 400,000 templates for PBMC samples. Clonality was taken to be one minus Pielou's evenness. Differential abundance testing on productive amino-acid clonotypes, with a minimum total count of 5 and an alpha of 0.1, was used to identify tissue-enriched TCRs. Repertoire overlap between compartments was quantified with the Jaccard Index and Morisita Overlap Index. GLIPH grouped TCR beta CDR3s together with public tetramer-defined viral CDR3s, and a viral motif had to include at least three viral sequences and also show V-gene enrichment. Imported from immuneACCESS, the table was reduced by TCRdb to in-frame sequences with V and J called. These copies leave out some clones; in studies compared against another copy, an unresolved V gene accounts for under half, and the cause of the remainder is not known. That table supplies the V and J calls and clone size; D and trimming were determined from the DNA. This sample comprises 130,000 or so clones, approximately 88% of them detected only once. Around 1.7% of the sample is in the top ten clones.

The CDR3 runs 15 amino acids, cysteine and phenylalanine included. Only CDR3 DNA remains: 45 bases, in frame from the first base. The germline V and J ends show losses of 4 bases and 9 bases respectively, and no gene match explains 12 bases of the junction. Looking up the germline V gene yields CDR1 ENHRY and CDR2 SYGVKD. At diagnosis, tumor, uninvolved tumor-adjacent lung and peripheral blood were collected and then preserved as a mix of FFPE and fresh-frozen material. For TCR repertoire profiling, the blood samples were analyzed as peripheral blood mononuclear cells. To note about this clone: Its antigen has not been determined. Per-nucleotide qualities are absent, and no much larger clonotype sits a single base away.

The chain employs TRBV10-3 and TRBJ2-1; TRBD2 aligns with 7 central bases. This receptor was taken from a female donor of 60 years or more with stage I lung adenocarcinoma. The sample consisted of peripheral blood, taken before any cancer treatment. The CDR3 loop reads CAISAGTTRTGEQFF. The DNA sequence is as follows: TGTGCCATCAGTGCGGGGACTACCCGGACCGGTGAGCAGTTCTTC.